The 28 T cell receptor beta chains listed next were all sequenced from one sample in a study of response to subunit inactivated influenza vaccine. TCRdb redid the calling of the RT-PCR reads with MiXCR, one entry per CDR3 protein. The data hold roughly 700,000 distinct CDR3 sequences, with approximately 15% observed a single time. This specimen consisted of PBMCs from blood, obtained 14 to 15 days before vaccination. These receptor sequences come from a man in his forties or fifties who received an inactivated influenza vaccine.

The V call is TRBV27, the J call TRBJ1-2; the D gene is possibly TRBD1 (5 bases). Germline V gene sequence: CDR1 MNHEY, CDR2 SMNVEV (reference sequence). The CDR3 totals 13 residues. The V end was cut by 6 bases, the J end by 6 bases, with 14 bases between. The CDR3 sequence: CASRPGTLDGYTF. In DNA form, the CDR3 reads TGTGCCAGCAGGCCCGGGACCTTAGATGGCTACACCTTC.

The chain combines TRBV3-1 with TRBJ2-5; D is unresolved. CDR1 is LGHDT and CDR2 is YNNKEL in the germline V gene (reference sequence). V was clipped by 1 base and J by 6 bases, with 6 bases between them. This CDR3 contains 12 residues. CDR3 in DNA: TGTGCCAGCAGCCAAGGGGCTAAGACCCAGTACTTC. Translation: CASSQGAKTQYF.

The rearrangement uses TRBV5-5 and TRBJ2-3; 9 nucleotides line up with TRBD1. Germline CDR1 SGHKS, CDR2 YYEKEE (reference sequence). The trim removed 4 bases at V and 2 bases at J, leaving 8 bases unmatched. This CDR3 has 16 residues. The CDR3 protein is CASSQTGTGNTDTQYF. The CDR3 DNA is TGTGCCAGCAGCCAAACCGGGACAGGGAACACAGATACGCAGTATTTT.

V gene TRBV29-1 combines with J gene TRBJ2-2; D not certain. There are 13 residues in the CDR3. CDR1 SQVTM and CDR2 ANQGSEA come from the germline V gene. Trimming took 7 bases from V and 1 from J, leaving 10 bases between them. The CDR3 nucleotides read TGCAGCGCGCGGACGGTGAACACCGGGGAGCTGTTTTTT. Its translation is CSARTVNTGELFF.

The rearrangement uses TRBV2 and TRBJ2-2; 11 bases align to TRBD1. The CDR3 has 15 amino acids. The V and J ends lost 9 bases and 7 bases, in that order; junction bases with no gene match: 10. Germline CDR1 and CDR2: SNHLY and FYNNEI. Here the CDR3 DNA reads TGTGCCAGTCTCCCCCGGACAGGGGGCGGCGGGGAGCTGTTTTTT. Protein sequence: CASLPRTGGGGELFF.

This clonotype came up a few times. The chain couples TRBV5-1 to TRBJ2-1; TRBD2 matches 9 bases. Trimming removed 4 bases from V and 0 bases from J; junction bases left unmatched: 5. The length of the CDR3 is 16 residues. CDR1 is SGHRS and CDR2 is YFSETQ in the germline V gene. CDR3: CASSQFSGSSYNEQFF. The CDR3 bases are TGCGCCAGCAGCCAATTTAGCGGGAGCTCCTACAATGAGCAGTTCTTC. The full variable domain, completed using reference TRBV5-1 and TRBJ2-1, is KAGVTQTPRYLIKTRGQQVTLSCSPISGHRSVSWYQQTPGQGLQFLFEYFSETQRNKGNFPGRFSGRQFSNSRSEMNVSTLELGDSALYLCASSQFSGSSYNEQFFGPGTRLTVL.

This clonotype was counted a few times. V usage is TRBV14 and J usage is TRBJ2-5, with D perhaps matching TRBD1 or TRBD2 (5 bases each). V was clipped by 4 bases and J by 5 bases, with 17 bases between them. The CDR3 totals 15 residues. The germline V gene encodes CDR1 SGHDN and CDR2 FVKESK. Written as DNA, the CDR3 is TGTGCCAGCAGCCCCTCAGGGCGTCGGAGGGAGACCCAGTACTTC. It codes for CASSPSGRRRETQYF.

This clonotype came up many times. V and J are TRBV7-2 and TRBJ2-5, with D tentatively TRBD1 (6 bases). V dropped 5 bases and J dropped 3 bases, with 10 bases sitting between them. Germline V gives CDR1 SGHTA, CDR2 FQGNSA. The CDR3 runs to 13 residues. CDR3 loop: CASSQGQKETQYF. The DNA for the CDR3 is TGTGCCAGCAGCCAGGGGCAGAAAGAGACCCAGTACTTC.

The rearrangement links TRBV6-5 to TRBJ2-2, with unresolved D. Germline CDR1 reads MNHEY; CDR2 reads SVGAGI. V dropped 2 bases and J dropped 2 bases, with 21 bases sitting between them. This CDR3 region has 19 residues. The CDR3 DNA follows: TGTGCCAGCAGTTACGACCTCACCGCGCGCAACTTAAACACCGGGGAGCTGTTTTTT. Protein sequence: CASSYDLTARNLNTGELFF.

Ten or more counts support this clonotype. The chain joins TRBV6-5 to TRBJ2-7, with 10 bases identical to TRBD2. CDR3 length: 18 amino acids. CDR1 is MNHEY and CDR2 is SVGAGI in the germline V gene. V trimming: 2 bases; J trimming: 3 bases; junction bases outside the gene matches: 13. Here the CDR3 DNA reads TGTGCCAGCAGTTACCCAGCGGGAGGGCCCTCGCCCTTCTACGAGCAGTACTTC. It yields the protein CASSYPAGGPSPFYEQYF.

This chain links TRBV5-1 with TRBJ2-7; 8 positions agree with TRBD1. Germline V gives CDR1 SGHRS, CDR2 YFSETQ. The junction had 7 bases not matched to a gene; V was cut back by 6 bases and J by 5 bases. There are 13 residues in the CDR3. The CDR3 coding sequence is TGCGCCAGCAACAGGGGGTTATTGGACGAGCAGTACTTC. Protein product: CASNRGLLDEQYF. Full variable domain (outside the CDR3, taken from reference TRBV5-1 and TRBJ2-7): KAGVTQTPRYLIKTRGQQVTLSCSPISGHRSVSWYQQTPGQGLQFLFEYFSETQRNKGNFPGRFSGRQFSNSRSEMNVSTLELGDSALYLCASNRGLLDEQYFGPGTRLTVT.

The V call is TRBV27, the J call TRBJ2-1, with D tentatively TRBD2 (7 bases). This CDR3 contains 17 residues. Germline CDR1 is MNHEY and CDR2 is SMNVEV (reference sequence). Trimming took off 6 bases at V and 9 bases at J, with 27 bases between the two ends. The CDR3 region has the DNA TGTGCCAGCAGAGGGGTGGTGGGGGGGGCCTCGGTTTTTGAGCAGTTCTTC. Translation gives CASRGVVGGASVFEQFF.

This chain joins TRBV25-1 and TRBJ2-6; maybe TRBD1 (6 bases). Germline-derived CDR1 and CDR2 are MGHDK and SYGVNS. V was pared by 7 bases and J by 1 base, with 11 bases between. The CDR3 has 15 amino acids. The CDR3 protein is CASTKGQSGANVLTF. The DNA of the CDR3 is TGTGCCAGCACCAAAGGACAGTCTGGGGCCAACGTCCTGACTTTC. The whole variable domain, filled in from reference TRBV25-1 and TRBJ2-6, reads EADIYQTPRYLVIGTGKKITLECSQTMGHDKMYWYQQDPGMELHLIHYSYGVNSTEKGDLSSESTVSRIRTEHFPLTLESARPSHTSQYLCASTKGQSGANVLTFGAGSRLTVL.

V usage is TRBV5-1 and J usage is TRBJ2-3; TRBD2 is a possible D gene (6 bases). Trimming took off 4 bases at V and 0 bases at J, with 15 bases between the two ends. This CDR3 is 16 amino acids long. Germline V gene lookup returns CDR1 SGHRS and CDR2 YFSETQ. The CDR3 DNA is TGCGCCAGCAGCCGGCTCTGGCGGGATAGCACAGATACGCAGTATTTT. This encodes CASSRLWRDSTDTQYF.

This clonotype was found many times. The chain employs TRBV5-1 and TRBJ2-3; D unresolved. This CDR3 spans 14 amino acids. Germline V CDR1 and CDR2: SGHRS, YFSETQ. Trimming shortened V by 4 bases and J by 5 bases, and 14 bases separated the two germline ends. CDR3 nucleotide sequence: TGCGCCAGCAGCCTCGGAAGGGCAGGAGATACGCAGTATTTT. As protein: CASSLGRAGDTQYF.

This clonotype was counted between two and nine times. The CDR3 loop is CATEGGGANTGELFF. CDR3 coding DNA: TGTGCCACCGAGGGAGGGGGCGCGAACACCGGGGAGCTGTTTTTT. The V call is TRBV28, the J call TRBJ2-2; possibly TRBD1 or TRBD2 for D (7 bases each). The CDR3 has 15 amino acids. The ends were cut back, 10 bases at V and 0 bases at J, with 15 bases in the middle. Per the germline V gene, CDR1 is MDHEN and CDR2 is SYDVKM.

Here the CDR3 reads CSAARLAGAYNEQFF. For the CDR3, the DNA is TGCAGTGCTGCCCGACTAGCGGGGGCCTACAATGAGCAGTTCTTC. This chain links TRBV20-1 with TRBJ2-1, with 12 nucleotides matching TRBD2. The CDR3 length is 15 residues. The V gene's germline CDR1 is DFQATT and CDR2 SNEGSKA (reference sequence). V was clipped by 5 bases and J by 2 bases; unmatched bases: 4.

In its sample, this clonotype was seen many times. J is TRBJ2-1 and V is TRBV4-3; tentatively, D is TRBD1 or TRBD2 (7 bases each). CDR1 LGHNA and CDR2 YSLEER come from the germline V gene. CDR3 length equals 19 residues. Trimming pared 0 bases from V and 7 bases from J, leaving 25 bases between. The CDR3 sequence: CASSQDLEGAGVWYNEQFF. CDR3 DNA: TGCGCCAGCAGCCAAGATCTCGAGGGGGCGGGAGTGTGGTATAATGAGCAGTTCTTC.

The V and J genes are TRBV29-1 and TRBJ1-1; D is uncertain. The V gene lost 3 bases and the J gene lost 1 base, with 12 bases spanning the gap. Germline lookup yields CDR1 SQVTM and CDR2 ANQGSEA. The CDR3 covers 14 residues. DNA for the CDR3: TGCAGCGTTGACTGGAAGGTCCCGAACACTGAAGCTTTCTTT. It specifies CSVDWKVPNTEAFF.

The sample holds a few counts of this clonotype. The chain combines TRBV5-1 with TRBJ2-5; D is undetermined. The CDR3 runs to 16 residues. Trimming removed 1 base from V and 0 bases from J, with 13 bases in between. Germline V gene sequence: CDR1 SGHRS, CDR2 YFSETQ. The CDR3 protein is CASSLTGRPDQETQYF. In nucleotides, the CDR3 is TGCGCCAGCAGCTTGACGGGTCGGCCCGACCAAGAGACCCAGTACTTC.

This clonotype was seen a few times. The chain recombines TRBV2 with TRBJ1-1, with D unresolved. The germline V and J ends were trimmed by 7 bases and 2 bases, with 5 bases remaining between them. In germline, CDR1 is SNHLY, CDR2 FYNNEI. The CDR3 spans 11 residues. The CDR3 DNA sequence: TGTGCCAGCAAGCTCAACACTGAAGCTTTCTTT. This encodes CASKLNTEAFF.

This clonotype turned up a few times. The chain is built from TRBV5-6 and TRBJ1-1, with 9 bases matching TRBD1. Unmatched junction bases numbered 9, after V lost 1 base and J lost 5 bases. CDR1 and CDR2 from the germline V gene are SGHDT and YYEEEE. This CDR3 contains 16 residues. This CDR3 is CASSLPLQGATTEAFF. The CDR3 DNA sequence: TGTGCCAGCAGCTTGCCCCTACAGGGGGCAACGACTGAAGCTTTCTTT.

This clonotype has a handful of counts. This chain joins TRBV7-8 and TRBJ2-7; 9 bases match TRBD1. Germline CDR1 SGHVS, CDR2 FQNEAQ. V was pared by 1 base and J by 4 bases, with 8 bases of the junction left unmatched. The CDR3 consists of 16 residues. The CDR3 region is CASSLVQGALPYEQYF. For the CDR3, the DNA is TGTGCCAGCAGCTTAGTACAGGGGGCATTACCGTACGAGCAGTACTTC. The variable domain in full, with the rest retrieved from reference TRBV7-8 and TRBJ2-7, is GAGVSQSPRYKVAKRGQDVALRCDPISGHVSLFWYQQALGQGPEFLTYFQNEAQLDKSGLPSDRFFAERPEGSVSTLKIQRTQQEDSAVYLCASSLVQGALPYEQYFGPGTRLTVT.

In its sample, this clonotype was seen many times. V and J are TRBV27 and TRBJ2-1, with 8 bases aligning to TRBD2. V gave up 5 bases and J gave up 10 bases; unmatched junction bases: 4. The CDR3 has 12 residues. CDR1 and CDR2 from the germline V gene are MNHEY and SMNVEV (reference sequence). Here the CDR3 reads CASSPASGEQFF. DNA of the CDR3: TGTGCCAGCAGTCCCGCTAGCGGGGAGCAGTTCTTC.

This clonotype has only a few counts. The chain's CDR3 is CASSMEGTSGNEQFF. The CDR3 coding sequence is TGTGCCAGCAGCATGGAAGGGACTAGCGGGAATGAGCAGTTCTTC. V gene TRBV5-6 combines with J gene TRBJ2-1; TRBD2 matches 12 bases. The germline CDR1 and CDR2 sequences are SGHDT and YYEEEE. This CDR3 region has 15 residues. After removal of 4 bases from V and 7 bases from J, the junction contained 6 bases not matched to a gene.

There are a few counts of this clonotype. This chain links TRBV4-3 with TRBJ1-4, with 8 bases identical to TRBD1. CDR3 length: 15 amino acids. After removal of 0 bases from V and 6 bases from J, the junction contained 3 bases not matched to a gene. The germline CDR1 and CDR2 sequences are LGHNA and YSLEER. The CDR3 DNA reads TGCGCCAGCAGCCAAGAAGACAGGGGATATGAAAAACTGTTTTTT. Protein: CASSQEDRGYEKLFF.

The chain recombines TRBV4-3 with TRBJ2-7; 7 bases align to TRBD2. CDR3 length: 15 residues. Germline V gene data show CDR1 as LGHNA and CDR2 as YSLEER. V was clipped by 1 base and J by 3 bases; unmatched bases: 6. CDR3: CASSQGLADFYEQYF. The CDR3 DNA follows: TGCGCCAGCAGCCAAGGGCTAGCGGACTTCTACGAGCAGTACTTC.

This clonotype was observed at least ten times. DNA of the CDR3: TGTGCCAGCAGTCCCTCCAGGGGCTACAATGAGCAGTTCTTC. Encoded protein: CASSPSRGYNEQFF. The chain has TRBV12-3 or TRBV12-4 and TRBJ2-1, with a possible D match to TRBD1 (6 bases). V lost 5 bases and J lost 3, with 11 bases in between. CDR3 length: 14 amino acids.